This T cell receptor beta chain was recorded in a study of cytomegalovirus exposure and HLA in healthy donors. Study findings and constraints: Presence/absence analyses supposed approximately even sequencing depth among donors. Later work found that TCR association rates differed between HLA loci; DRB1 had the most and HLA-C the fewest.

Turning to this clone: What it binds is unknown.

The CDR3 contains 14 residues. Germline loops: CDR1 ENHRY, CDR2 SYGVKD. V was pared by 3 bases and J by 4 bases, with 5 bases of the junction left unmatched. The PCR had 60 Vbeta and 13 Jbeta primers. Original processing methods: A follow-up analysis tallied 73 million or so unique TCR beta chains, approximately 10 million shared. Libraries were prepared by immunoSEQ multiplex PCR; TCRdb keeps only in-frame clonotypes and omits some of them. From that table come the V and J calls and clone size; the DNA was used to work out D and trimming. The sample table sets out around 150,000 clones. V gene TRBV10-3 combines with J gene TRBJ1-2; 7 bases fit TRBD1. Input material: PBMCs. The receptor's source is a woman aged 60-70 years in good health and CMV-seronegative. The CDR3: CAISDIQGSYGYTF. CDR3 nucleotides: TGTGCCATCAGTGACATACAGGGGAGCTATGGCTACACCTTC.